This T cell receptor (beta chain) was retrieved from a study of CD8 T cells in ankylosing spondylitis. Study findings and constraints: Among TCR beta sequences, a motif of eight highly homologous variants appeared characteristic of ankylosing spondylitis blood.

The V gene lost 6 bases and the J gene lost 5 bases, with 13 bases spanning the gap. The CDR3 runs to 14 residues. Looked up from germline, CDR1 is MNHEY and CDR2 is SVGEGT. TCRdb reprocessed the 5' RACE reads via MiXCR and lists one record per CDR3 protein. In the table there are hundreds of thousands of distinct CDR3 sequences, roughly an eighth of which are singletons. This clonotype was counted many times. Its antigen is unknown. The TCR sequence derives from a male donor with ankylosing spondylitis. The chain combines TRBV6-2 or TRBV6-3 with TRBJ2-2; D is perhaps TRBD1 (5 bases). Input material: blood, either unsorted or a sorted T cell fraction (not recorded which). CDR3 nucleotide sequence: TGTGCCAGCAGCCAGGGTTTAGGGACCGGGGAGCTGTTTTTT. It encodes CASSQGLGTGELFF.